The entry below gives a single TCR beta chain sequence along with its context. This sample is drawn from a study of T cell changes during pregnancy in multiple sclerosis. Produced via immunoSEQ multiplex PCR; TCRdb's table is partial and in-frame only. The data hold tens of thousands of clones, with 88% observed a single time. This CDR3 has 16 residues. Trimming took 4 bases from V and 0 from J, leaving 12 bases between them. Germline V gives CDR1 MDHEN, CDR2 SYDVKM. The sequence was obtained from a female donor with multiple sclerosis, enrolled in a pregnancy study. The material was peripheral blood, obtained in the first trimester of pregnancy. The V gene is TRBV28, the J gene TRBJ1-4, with a weak D call TRBD1 (5 bases). The CDR3 is CASSSGLIPTNEKLFF. In DNA, the CDR3 is TGTGCCAGCAGTTCGGGACTGATCCCAACTAATGAAAAACTGTTTTTT. The entire variable domain, with the rest obtained from reference TRBV28 and TRBJ1-4, is as follows: DVKVTQSSRYLVKRTGEKVFLECVQDMDHENMFWYRQDPGLGLRLIYFSYDVKMKEKGDIPEGYSVSREKKERFSLILESASTNQTSMYLCASSSGLIPTNEKLFFGSGTQLSVL.